These 3 T cell receptor beta chains share one sample of origin, sequenced in a study of response to subunit inactivated influenza vaccine. MiXCR, applied by TCRdb to the RT-PCR reads, yields one record per CDR3 protein. The sample carries around 650,000 distinct CDR3 sequences, around a sixth recorded once. The material was PBMCs from blood, obtained about 12 days after vaccination. All receptors derive from a man in his forties or fifties who received an inactivated influenza vaccine.

The chain carries TRBV9 and TRBJ1-1; TRBD1 agrees at 11 bases. Germline assignment: CDR1 SGDLS and CDR2 YYNGEE. The CDR3 totals 18 residues. V was clipped by 0 bases and J by 6 bases; unmatched bases: 13. CDR3 bases: TGTGCCAGCAGCGTAGGGCTCGTGCCGGGACAGGGGGGGCCTGAAGCTTTCTTT. Its protein product is CASSVGLVPGQGGPEAFF. The whole variable domain, remainder taken from reference TRBV9 and TRBJ1-1, is DSGVTQTPKHLITATGQRVTLRCSPRSGDLSVYWYQQSLDQGLQFLIQYYNGEERAKGNILERFSAQQFPDLHSELNLSSLELGDSALYFCASSVGLVPGQGGPEAFFGQGTRLTVV.

This clonotype was detected ten times or more. The chain links TRBV5-1 to TRBJ2-1; a possible D gene is TRBD2 (7 bases). V gave up 7 bases and J gave up 0 bases, with 17 bases separating them. The CDR3 is made up of 16 amino acids. Germline CDR1 is SGHRS and CDR2 is YFSETQ. The CDR3 here is CASSDRAGHSYNEQFF. The DNA of the CDR3 is TGCGCCAGCTCCGATCGAGCGGGACACTCCTACAATGAGCAGTTCTTC.

The chain recombines TRBV7-9 with TRBJ1-5; 9 bases align to TRBD1. CDR1 is SEHNR, CDR2 FQNEAQ, per germline (reference sequence). This CDR3 is built from 15 residues. The V and J ends lost 5 bases and 3 bases, in that order; junction bases with no gene match: 5. CDR3 region: CASSIGTGFNQPQHF. CDR3 nucleotides: TGTGCCAGCAGCATAGGGACAGGGTTCAATCAGCCCCAGCATTTT.